The source of this T cell receptor (beta chain) is a study of T cell responses to AZD1222 COVID-19 vaccine. Study summary: Investigators merged groups given second doses at roughly 4 or roughly 12 weeks.

Sequenced by immunoSEQ multiplex PCR; TCRdb stores in-frame clones only, minus some. The repertoire holds some 140,000 clones, under 95% seen once, with approximately 3.3% in the top ten. Study conclusions and caveats: Regions 160-218 and 743-854 dominated among vaccine-associated CD4 TCRs spanning spike. Reports say nearly half of spike-specific TCRs go after unmutated variant regions. Researchers took repertoire samples only after the peak T cell response had come.

This clone came up once. Antigen specificity is unknown. CDR3 size: 19 residues. With 2 bases clipped from V and 0 bases from J, the junction kept 7 bases outside the gene matches. CDR1 is LGHNA and CDR2 is YNFKEQ in the germline V gene. The receptor was derived from an adult in good health. Source: peripheral blood, taken on day 0 of AZD1222 vaccination. This rearrangement joins TRBV4-2 to TRBJ2-4, with 13 bases matching TRBD2. The chain's CDR3 is CASSQTSGRGALAKNIQYF. CDR3 nucleotide sequence: TGTGCCAGCAGCCAAACTAGCGGGAGGGGAGCATTAGCCAAAAACATTCAGTACTTC.